This TCR beta chain was identified in a study of vaccination and CD4 T cells after COVID-19. Across the study: Samples taken post-COVID came a median approximately 100 days after diagnosis, ranging from 35 to 161. Following dose two, a median roughly 72 days (range 14 to 241) passed before post-vaccine samples were taken.

Indicated treatment: approximately 10-day PBMC culture with coronavirus spike peptide pools or control peptides (ViraFEST assay). The unexposed donor provided CD4+ T cells, which were taken before the COVID-19 pandemic (2011-2018). It was on days 3 and 7 that half the medium was replaced with fresh IL-2 medium. Concerning this clonotype itself: Antigen specificity is unknown.

The study sequenced cultured CD4+ T cell DNA using the Oncomine TCR Beta short-read assay. Investigators obtained genomic DNA by extraction from cultured CD4+ T cells. One entry per CDR3 protein, called by TCRdb with MiXCR from the PCR reads. This sample has around 10,000 distinct CDR3 sequences; over 30% occur once, and the top ten carry about 20%. V lost 4 bases and J lost 5; bases outside the gene matches: 10. Germline CDR1 reads SEHNR; CDR2 reads FQNEAQ (reference sequence). This CDR3 spans 17 amino acids. This clonotype was obtained from a human donor in good health. V and J are TRBV7-9 and TRBJ2-5, with 13 nucleotides matching TRBD2. Sequenced material: CD4+ T cells from blood, cultured in vitro. In nucleotides, the CDR3 is TGTGCCAGCAGCTCATACCAACTAGCGGGAGGGCCTGAGACCCAGTACTTC. This sequence encodes CASSSYQLAGGPETQYF. The full variable domain, rest sourced from reference TRBV7-9 and TRBJ2-5, is DTGVSQNPRHKITKRGQNVTFRCDPISEHNRLYWYRQTLGQGPEFLTYFQNEAQLEKSRLLSDRFSAERPKGSFSTLEIQRTEQGDSAMYLCASSSYQLAGGPETQYFGPGTRLLVL.